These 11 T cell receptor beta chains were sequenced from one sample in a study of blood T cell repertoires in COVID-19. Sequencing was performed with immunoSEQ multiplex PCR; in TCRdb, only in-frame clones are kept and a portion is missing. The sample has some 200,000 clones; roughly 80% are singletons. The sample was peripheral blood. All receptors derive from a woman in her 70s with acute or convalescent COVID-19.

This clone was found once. CDR3 protein: CASSQVIGSEQYV. Here the CDR3 DNA reads TGTGCCAGCAGCCAAGTGATAGGGAGCGAGCAGTACGTC. V usage is TRBV3-1 (or the pseudogene TRBV3-2) and J usage is TRBJ2-7; TRBD2 is a possible D gene (5 bases). The CDR3 consists of 13 residues. The germline V gene has CDR1 LGHDT and CDR2 YNNKEL (reference sequence). With 1 base removed from V and 6 bases from J, the gap between germline ends came to 10 bases.

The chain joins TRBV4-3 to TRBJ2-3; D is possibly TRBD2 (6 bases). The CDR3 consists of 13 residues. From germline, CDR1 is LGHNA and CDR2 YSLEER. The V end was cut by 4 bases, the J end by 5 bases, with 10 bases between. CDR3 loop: CASSRWGEDTQYF. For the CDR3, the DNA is TGCGCCAGCAGCCGTTGGGGGGAAGATACGCAGTATTTT.

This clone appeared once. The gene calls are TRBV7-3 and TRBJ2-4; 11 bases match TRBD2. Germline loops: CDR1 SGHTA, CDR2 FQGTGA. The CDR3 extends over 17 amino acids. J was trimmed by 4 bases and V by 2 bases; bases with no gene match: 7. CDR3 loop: CASSLAPIAGGKNIQYF. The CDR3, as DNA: TGTGCCAGCAGCTTAGCCCCAATAGCGGGGGGGAAAAACATTCAGTACTTC.

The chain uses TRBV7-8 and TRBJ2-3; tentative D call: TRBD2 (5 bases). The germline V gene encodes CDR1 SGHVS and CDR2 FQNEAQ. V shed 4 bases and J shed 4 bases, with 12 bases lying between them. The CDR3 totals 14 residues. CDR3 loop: CASSSLARADTQYF. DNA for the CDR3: TGTGCCAGCAGCTCCCTAGCTCGTGCAGATACGCAGTATTTT.

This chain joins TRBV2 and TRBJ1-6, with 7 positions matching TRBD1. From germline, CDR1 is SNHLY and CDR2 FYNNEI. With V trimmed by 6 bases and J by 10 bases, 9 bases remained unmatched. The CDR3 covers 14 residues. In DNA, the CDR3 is TGTGCCAGCAGCCTCAGGGGGGACAGCTCACCCCTCCACTTT. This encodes CASSLRGDSSPLHF.

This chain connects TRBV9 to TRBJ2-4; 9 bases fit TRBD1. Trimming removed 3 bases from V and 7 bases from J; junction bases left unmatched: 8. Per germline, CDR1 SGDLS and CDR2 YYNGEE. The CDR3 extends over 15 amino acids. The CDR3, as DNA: TGTGCCAGCAGCGCGACAGGGGGTTCTGAGAACATTCAGTACTTC. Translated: CASSATGGSENIQYF.

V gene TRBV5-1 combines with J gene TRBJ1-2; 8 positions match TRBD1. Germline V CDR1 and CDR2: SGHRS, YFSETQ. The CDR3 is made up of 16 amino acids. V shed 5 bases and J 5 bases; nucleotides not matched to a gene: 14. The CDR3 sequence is CASSWDRLGALYGYTF. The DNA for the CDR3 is TGCGCCAGCAGTTGGGACAGGCTGGGGGCTCTATATGGCTACACCTTC.

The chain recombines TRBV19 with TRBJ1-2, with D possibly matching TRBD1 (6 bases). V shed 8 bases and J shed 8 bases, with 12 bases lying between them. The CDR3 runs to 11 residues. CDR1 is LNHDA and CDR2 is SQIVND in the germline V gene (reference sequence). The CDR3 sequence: CASQGDIGYTF. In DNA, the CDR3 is TGTGCCAGTCAAGGGGACATAGGCTACACCTTC.

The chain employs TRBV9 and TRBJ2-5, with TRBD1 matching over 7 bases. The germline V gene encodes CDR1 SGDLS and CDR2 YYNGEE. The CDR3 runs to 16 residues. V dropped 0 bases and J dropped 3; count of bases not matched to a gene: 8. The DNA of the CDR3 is TGTGCCAGCAGCGTAGGACGTTTGACAGGGAAAGAGACCCAGTACTTC. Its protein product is CASSVGRLTGKETQYF.

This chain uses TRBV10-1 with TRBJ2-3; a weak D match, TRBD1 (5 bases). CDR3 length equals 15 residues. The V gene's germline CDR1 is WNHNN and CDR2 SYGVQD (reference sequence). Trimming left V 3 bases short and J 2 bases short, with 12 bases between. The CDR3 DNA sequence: TGCGCCAGCAGTGATCACAGGAGTTACACAGATACGCAGTATTTT. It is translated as CASSDHRSYTDTQYF.

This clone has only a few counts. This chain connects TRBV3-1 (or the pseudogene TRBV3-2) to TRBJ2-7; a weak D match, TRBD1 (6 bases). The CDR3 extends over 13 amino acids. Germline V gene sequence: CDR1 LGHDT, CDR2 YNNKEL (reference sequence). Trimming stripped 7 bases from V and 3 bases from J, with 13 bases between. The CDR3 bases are TGTGCCAGCAACAGGGCAGGGAACTACGAGCAGTACTTC. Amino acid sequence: CASNRAGNYEQYF.